The 22 T cell receptor beta chains reported below all come from one sample, sequenced in a study of T cells after yellow fever vaccination. TCRdb passed the 5' RACE reads through MiXCR, listing each CDR3 protein once. Of about 340,000 distinct CDR3 sequences in the sample, about 9.5% are singletons; the top ten hold roughly 18%. The sample in question was PBMCs, obtained on the day of the first yellow fever vaccination. All receptors come from a young man who received the YFV17D yellow fever vaccine.

This clonotype was observed a handful of times. This sequence joins TRBV5-1 and TRBJ2-5; the match to TRBD2 covers 9 bases. J was trimmed by 6 bases and V by 4 bases; bases with no gene match: 7. Germline CDR1 SGHRS, CDR2 YFSETQ. The length of the CDR3 is 14 residues. The CDR3 sequence: CASSTSGREKTQYF. CDR3 coding DNA: TGCGCCAGCAGCACTAGCGGGCGGGAAAAGACCCAGTACTTC.

The genes are TRBV28 and TRBJ2-1; D could derive from TRBD1 or TRBD2 (7 bases each). From germline, CDR1 is MDHEN and CDR2 SYDVKM. This CDR3 is 15 amino acids long. V gave up 6 bases and J gave up 7 bases, with 19 bases separating them. CDR3 region: CASSPSRGGGNEQFF. The CDR3 DNA is TGTGCCAGCAGCCCCTCCAGGGGGGGCGGGAATGAGCAGTTCTTC.

At least ten counts were recorded for this clonotype. V usage is TRBV7-2 and J usage is TRBJ1-1; D gene ambiguous. Germline V lookup: CDR1 SGHTA, CDR2 FQGNSA. The V gene lost 2 bases and the J gene lost 3 bases, with 7 bases spanning the gap. CDR3 length: 13 residues. The CDR3 sequence is CASSLRLDTEAFF. The CDR3 DNA follows: TGTGCCAGCAGCTTACGCCTGGACACTGAAGCTTTCTTT.

This clonotype was seen a few times. The rearrangement uses TRBV3-1 and TRBJ2-5, with TRBD1 identical over 9 bases. The CDR3 spans 18 residues. Germline V gene sequence: CDR1 LGHDT, CDR2 YNNKEL (reference sequence). V shed 1 base, J shed 2 bases, and the junction held 11 bases outside the gene matches. This chain's CDR3 is CASSQVSGTGSLQETQYF. In DNA, the CDR3 is TGTGCCAGCAGCCAAGTTTCCGGGACAGGGTCACTTCAAGAGACCCAGTACTTC.

The chain carries TRBV7-2 and TRBJ1-2, with D tentatively TRBD1 (5 bases). In germline, CDR1 is SGHTA, CDR2 FQGNSA. The ends were cut back, 4 bases at V and 8 bases at J, with 14 bases in the middle. The CDR3 has 13 residues. As DNA, the CDR3 is TGTGCCAGCAGCTCAGCAGGGCTCGGCGGCTACACCTTC. Encoded protein: CASSSAGLGGYTF.

The chain recombines TRBV20-1 with TRBJ2-1; D possibly corresponds to TRBD1 (7 bases). The CDR3 is 13 amino acids. The V end was cut by 4 bases, the J end by 7 bases, with 14 bases between. Germline lookup yields CDR1 DFQATT and CDR2 SNEGSKA (reference sequence). This chain's CDR3 is CSAIRGTDNEQFF. In DNA form, the CDR3 reads TGCAGTGCTATTCGGGGGACAGATAATGAGCAGTTCTTC.

A few counts support this clonotype. This chain uses TRBV20-1 with TRBJ1-5, with 9 bases fitting TRBD1. The junction had 1 base not matched to a gene; V was cut back by 3 bases and J by 4 bases. The CDR3 spans 13 residues. Germline V CDR1 and CDR2: DFQATT, SNEGSKA (reference sequence). DNA of the CDR3: TGCAGTGCTAGGACAGGGGGGAATCAGCCCCAGCATTTT. Protein: CSARTGGNQPQHF.

This clonotype came up a few times. The V and J genes are TRBV12-3 or TRBV12-4 and TRBJ2-1; 10 nucleotides match TRBD1. V was clipped by 11 bases and J by 6 bases; unmatched bases: 4. The CDR3 is 12 residues long. CDR3 amino acids: CASGTGANEQFF. The DNA for the CDR3 is TGTGCCTCCGGGACAGGGGCCAATGAGCAGTTCTTC.

In this sample, this clonotype turned up a few times. V gene TRBV9 combines with J gene TRBJ2-4; D gene unclear. In germline, CDR1 is SGDLS, CDR2 YYNGEE. The CDR3 sequence is 13 residues long. Trimming cost V 0 bases and J 4 bases, with 5 bases left between them. The CDR3 protein is CASSVGTKNIQYF. CDR3 nucleotide sequence: TGTGCCAGCAGCGTAGGAACTAAAAACATTCAGTACTTC.

J is TRBJ1-1 and V is TRBV20-1; unclear D gene. The CDR3 contains 14 residues. CDR1 and CDR2 (germline): DFQATT, SNEGSKA (reference sequence). V lost 0 bases and J lost 4, with 12 bases in between. Written as DNA, the CDR3 is TGCAGTGCTAGAGATTATAACAGCCCCACTGAAGCTTTCTTT. As protein: CSARDYNSPTEAFF.

The gene calls are TRBV15 and TRBJ1-2; 11 bases match TRBD1. CDR1 is LNHNV, CDR2 YYDKDF, per germline (reference sequence). The CDR3 runs 17 residues. With 1 base clipped from V and 8 bases from J, the junction kept 12 bases outside the gene matches. The CDR3 loop reads CATSRGGSGTGGNGYTF. The CDR3, as DNA: TGTGCCACCAGCAGAGGCGGGTCCGGGACAGGGGGAAACGGCTACACCTTC.

This clonotype occurred a few times. V is TRBV12-3 or TRBV12-4 and J is TRBJ1-4; D unresolved. CDR3 length equals 14 residues. Trimming removed 2 bases at V and 6 bases at J, with 10 bases between. CDR3 in DNA: TGTGCCAGCAGTTTATCAGGTTGGGATGAAAAACTGTTTTTT. This translates into CASSLSGWDEKLFF.

A few counts support this clonotype. The V call is TRBV12-3 or TRBV12-4, the J call TRBJ2-6; D gene ambiguous. The CDR3 consists of 15 residues. V lost 9 bases, J lost 0 bases, and 12 bases lay in between. For the CDR3, the DNA is TGTGCCAGTGTGAGGCATAACTCTGGGGCCAACGTCCTGACTTTC. Translating gives CASVRHNSGANVLTF.

This clonotype was detected many times. The chain is built from TRBV5-4 and TRBJ2-4; either TRBD1 or TRBD2 may supply D (6 bases each). Germline CDR1 reads SGHNT; CDR2 reads YYREEE (reference sequence). The CDR3 runs 14 residues. V was cut by 3 bases and J by 6 bases, with 13 bases left in between. The CDR3 is CASSSPGEANIQYF. CDR3 DNA sequence: TGTGCCAGCAGCTCCCCAGGGGAGGCAAACATTCAGTACTTC. The full variable domain, its missing parts supplied by reference TRBV5-4 and TRBJ2-4, is ETGVTQSPTHLIKTRGQQVTLRCSSQSGHNTVSWYQQALGQGPQFIFQYYREEENGRGNFPPRFSGLQFPNYSSELNVNALELDDSALYLCASSSPGEANIQYFGAGTRLSVL.

Ten or more counts support this clonotype. The V and J genes are TRBV5-1 and TRBJ2-2; 7 nucleotides align to TRBD2. This CDR3 spans 15 amino acids. The trim removed 4 bases at V and 0 bases at J, leaving 3 bases unmatched. Germline CDR1 reads SGHRS; CDR2 reads YFSETQ. The CDR3 region is CASSPSGTNTGELFF. The CDR3 nucleotides read TGCGCCAGCAGCCCGAGCGGGACGAACACCGGGGAGCTGTTTTTT.

This clonotype showed up many times. The rearrangement links TRBV7-9 to TRBJ2-4; 10 bases line up with TRBD1. The germline gives CDR1 SEHNR, CDR2 FQNEAQ (reference sequence). Unmatched junction bases numbered 2, after V lost 5 bases and J lost 1 base. This CDR3 spans 15 amino acids. The CDR3 sequence: CASSLGQGAKNIQYF. The CDR3 nucleotides are TGTGCCAGCAGCCTGGGACAGGGGGCCAAAAACATTCAGTACTTC. The variable domain in full, completed from reference TRBV7-9 and TRBJ2-4, reads DTGVSQNPRHKITKRGQNVTFRCDPISEHNRLYWYRQTLGQGPEFLTYFQNEAQLEKSRLLSDRFSAERPKGSFSTLEIQRTEQGDSAMYLCASSLGQGAKNIQYFGAGTRLSVL.

The rearrangement joins TRBV7-3 to TRBJ1-6; D is possibly TRBD1 (5 bases). Germline V gives CDR1 SGHTA, CDR2 FQGTGA. The CDR3 is made up of 14 amino acids. V lost 1 base to trimming and J lost 9 bases, with 10 bases between them. CDR3 DNA sequence: TGTGCCAGCAGCTTAATCGGTGGGGGTTCACCCCTCCACTTT. Translation: CASSLIGGGSPLHF.

This clonotype has more than one count but fewer than ten. This sequence joins TRBV20-1 and TRBJ2-7; tentatively, D is TRBD1 or TRBD2 (6 bases each). CDR1 and CDR2 from the germline V gene are DFQATT and SNEGSKA (reference sequence). This CDR3 has 15 residues. Trimming left V 6 bases short and J 5 bases short, with 23 bases between. CDR3 nucleotides: TGCAGTGCAGCTGAGCAGGGGAGGTATCTAGACGAGCAGTACTTC. Translated: CSAAEQGRYLDEQYF.

This clonotype was seen a handful of times. The chain joins TRBV4-3 to TRBJ2-3; tentative D call: TRBD2 (5 bases). The germline CDR1 and CDR2 sequences are LGHNA and YSLEER. CDR3 size: 14 residues. The V and J ends lost 0 bases and 9 bases respectively, with 13 bases between them. This chain's CDR3 is CASSQDEAGITQYF. The CDR3, as DNA: TGCGCCAGCAGCCAAGATGAGGCCGGGATCACGCAGTATTTT.

The sample holds a few counts of this clonotype. The chain joins TRBV6-1 to TRBJ1-4; TRBD1 might be the D (5 bases). Germline CDR1 MNHNS, CDR2 SASEGT. Between the trimmed V and J ends, which lost 7 bases and 8 bases, there was a span of 14 bases. This CDR3 has 13 residues. CDR3 nucleotides: TGTGCCAGCACTGAGGGGCGCGCGGAAAAACTGTTTTTT. Protein product: CASTEGRAEKLFF.

This clonotype was observed a handful of times. The chain recombines TRBV30 with TRBJ2-1; D gene ambiguous. This CDR3 contains 13 residues. Trimming took off 0 bases at V and 6 bases at J, with 9 bases between the two ends. CDR1 GTSNPN and CDR2 SVGIG come from the germline V gene (reference sequence). The CDR3 DNA sequence: TGTGCCTGGAGTGTAGTCACAGTCAATGAGCAGTTCTTC. Translating it yields CAWSVVTVNEQFF.

The chain couples TRBV25-1 to TRBJ1-1, with TRBD1 matching over 12 bases. Germline lookup yields CDR1 MGHDK and CDR2 SYGVNS. The CDR3 is 14 amino acids. Trimming took 6 bases from V and 3 from J; bases not matched to a gene: 2. The CDR3 is CASRGQGAYTEAFF. In nucleotides, the CDR3 is TGTGCCAGCAGGGGACAGGGGGCGTACACTGAAGCTTTCTTT.